This record concerns one T cell receptor (beta chain) sequence. Its antigen is not identified. Unique molecular identifiers were present on cDNA, and template switching added a universal primer site. TCRdb independently ran MiXCR on the 5' RACE reads; one entry per CDR3 protein. The sample contains about 240,000 distinct CDR3 sequences, over 9.5% of which appear only once. This CDR3 region has 13 residues. V was trimmed by 2 bases and J by 9 bases, leaving 11 bases between them. Germline CDR1 reads SGHNT; CDR2 reads YENEEA. The source of the sample is a study of identical twins. Study conclusions and caveats: Among out-of-frame alpha sequences shared by twins, low generation probability occurred in excess. Analyses of zero insertions could be partly confounded by invariant MAIT and iNKT cells.

The sequence came from a man in his forties or fifties in good health. The sequenced sample consisted of memory T cells sorted from blood. This rearrangement joins TRBV11-3 to TRBJ2-1, with TRBD2 as a possible D gene (6 bases). CDR3 sequence: CASSLTRRGEQFF. For the CDR3, the DNA is TGTGCCAGCAGCTTAACCCGGCGGGGTGAGCAGTTCTTC.